The present T cell receptor (beta chain) was sequenced within a study of shared clonotypes between healthy human individuals. CDR1 is LNHNV, CDR2 YYDKDF, per germline (reference sequence). The CDR3 is 19 residues long. V lost 0 bases and J lost 4, with 24 bases in between. Whole-study results and caveats: The rarefaction results pointed to incomplete sorted-subset sequencing despite large depth. Naive subsets generally had larger estimated richness than memory subsets.

As concerns this clone: Antigen: not known.

CD8 cells classed as naive were CD45RO-negative and positively selected for CCR7, excluding terminally differentiated effector memory CD45RA+ cells. The table came from immunoSEQ multiplex PCR; TCRdb's copy has only in-frame clones and leaves some out. The data show about 590,000 clones, 95% to 96% seen once. Sequencing was done on a sample of naive CD8+ T cells sorted from blood. The clonotype comes from a woman in her twenties or thirties in good health. The chain links TRBV15 to TRBJ1-2, with D unresolved. The CDR3 sequence is CATSRDRLEGLGSIYGYTF. In DNA, the CDR3 is TGTGCCACCAGCAGAGATCGGTTGGAGGGTCTGGGGTCTATCTATGGCTACACCTTC.